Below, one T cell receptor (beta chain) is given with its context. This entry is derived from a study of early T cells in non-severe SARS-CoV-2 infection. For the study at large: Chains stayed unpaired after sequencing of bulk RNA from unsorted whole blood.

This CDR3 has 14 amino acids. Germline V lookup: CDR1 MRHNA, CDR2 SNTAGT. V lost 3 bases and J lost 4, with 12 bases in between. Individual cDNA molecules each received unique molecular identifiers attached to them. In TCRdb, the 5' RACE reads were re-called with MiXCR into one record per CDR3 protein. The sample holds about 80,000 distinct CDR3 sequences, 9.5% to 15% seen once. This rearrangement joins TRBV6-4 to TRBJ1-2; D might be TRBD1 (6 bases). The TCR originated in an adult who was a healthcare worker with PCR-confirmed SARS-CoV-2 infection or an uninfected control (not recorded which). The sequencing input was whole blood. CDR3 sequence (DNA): TGTGCCAGCAGTGAATCAGGGGAAAGCTATGGCTACACCTTC. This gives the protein CASSESGESYGYTF.